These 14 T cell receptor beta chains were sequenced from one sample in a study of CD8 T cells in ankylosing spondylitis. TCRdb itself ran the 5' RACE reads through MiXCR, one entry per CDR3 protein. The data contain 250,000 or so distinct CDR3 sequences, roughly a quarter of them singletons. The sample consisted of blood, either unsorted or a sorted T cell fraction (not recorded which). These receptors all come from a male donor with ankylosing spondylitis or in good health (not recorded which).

CDR3 in DNA: TGCAGCCCCAGGGGGGACGTGGATCCAGAGACCCAGTACTTC. Protein: CSPRGDVDPETQYF. The chain employs TRBV20-1 and TRBJ2-5; perhaps TRBD1 as D (7 bases). There are 14 residues in the CDR3. Germline V gene data show CDR1 as DFQATT and CDR2 as SNEGSKA (reference sequence).

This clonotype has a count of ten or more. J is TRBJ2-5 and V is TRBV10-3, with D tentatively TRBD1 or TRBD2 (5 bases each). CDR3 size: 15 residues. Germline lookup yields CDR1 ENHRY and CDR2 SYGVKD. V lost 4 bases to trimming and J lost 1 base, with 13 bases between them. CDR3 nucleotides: TGTGCCATCAGTGCCTCGAGGGGTATCCAAGAGACCCAGTACTTC. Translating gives CAISASRGIQETQYF.

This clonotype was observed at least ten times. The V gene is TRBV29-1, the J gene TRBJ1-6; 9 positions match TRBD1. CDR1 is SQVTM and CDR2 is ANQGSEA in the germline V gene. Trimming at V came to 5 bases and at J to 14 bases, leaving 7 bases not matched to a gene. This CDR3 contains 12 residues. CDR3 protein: CSVMDRGSSLHF. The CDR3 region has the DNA TGCAGCGTTATGGACAGGGGTTCTTCCCTCCACTTT.

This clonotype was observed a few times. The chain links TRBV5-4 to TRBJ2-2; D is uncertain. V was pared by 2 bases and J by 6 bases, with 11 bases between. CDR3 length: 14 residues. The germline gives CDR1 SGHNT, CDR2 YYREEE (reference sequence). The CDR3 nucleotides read TGTGCCAGCAGCTTACGACTTACCGCCGGGGAGCTGTTTTTT. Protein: CASSLRLTAGELFF.

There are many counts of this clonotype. DNA for the CDR3: TGCGCCAGCAGCTTGTCGTCGGGGGCGCGTACCGGGGAGCTGTTTTTT. This codes for CASSLSSGARTGELFF. The J gene is TRBJ2-2, the V gene TRBV5-1; either TRBD1 or TRBD2 may supply D (6 bases each). The CDR3 contains 16 residues. Germline values: CDR1 SGHRS, CDR2 YFSETQ. The germline V and J ends were trimmed by 1 base and 5 bases, with 15 bases remaining between them. Variable domain in full (rest from reference TRBV5-1 and TRBJ2-2): KAGVTQTPRYLIKTRGQQVTLSCSPISGHRSVSWYQQTPGQGLQFLFEYFSETQRNKGNFPGRFSGRQFSNSRSEMNVSTLELGDSALYLCASSLSSGARTGELFFGEGSRLTVL.

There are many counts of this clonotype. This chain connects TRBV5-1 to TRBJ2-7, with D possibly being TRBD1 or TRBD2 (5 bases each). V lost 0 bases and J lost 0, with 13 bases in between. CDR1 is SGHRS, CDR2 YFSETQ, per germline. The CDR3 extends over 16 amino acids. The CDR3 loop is CASSLVFGASSYEQYF. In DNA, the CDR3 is TGCGCCAGCAGCTTGGTATTCGGGGCTAGCTCCTACGAGCAGTACTTC.

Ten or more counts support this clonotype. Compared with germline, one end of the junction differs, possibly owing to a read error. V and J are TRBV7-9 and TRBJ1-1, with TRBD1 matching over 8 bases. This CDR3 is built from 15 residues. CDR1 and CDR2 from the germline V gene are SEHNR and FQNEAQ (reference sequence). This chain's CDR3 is CARSYEGQANTEAFF. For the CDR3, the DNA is TGTGCCAGAAGCTATGAGGGACAGGCGAACACTGAAGCTTTCTTT.

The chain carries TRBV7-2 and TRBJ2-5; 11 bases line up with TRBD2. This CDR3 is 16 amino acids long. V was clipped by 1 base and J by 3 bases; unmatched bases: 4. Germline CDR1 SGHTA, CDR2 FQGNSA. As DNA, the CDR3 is TGTGCCAGCAGCTTAGTAGGGACTAGCGGTAAAGAGACCCAGTACTTC. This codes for CASSLVGTSGKETQYF.

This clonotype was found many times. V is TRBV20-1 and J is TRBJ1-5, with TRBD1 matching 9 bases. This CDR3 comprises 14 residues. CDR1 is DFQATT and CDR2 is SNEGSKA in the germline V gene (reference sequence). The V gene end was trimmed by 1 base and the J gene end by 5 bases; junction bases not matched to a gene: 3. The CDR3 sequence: CSARAGQGYQPQHF. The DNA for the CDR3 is TGCAGTGCTAGAGCGGGACAGGGCTATCAGCCCCAGCATTTT.

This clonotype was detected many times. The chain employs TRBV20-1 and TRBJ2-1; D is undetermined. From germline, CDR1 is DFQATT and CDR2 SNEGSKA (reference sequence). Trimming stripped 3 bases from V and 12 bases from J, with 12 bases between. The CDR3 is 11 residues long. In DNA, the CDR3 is TGCAGTGCTAGGTCTTCTAAATCGCAGTTCTTC. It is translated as CSARSSKSQFF.

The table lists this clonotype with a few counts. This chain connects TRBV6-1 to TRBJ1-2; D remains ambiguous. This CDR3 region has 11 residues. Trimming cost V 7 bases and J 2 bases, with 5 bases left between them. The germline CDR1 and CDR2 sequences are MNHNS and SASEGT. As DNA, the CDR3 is TGTGCCAGCACAGAGAACTATGGCTACACCTTC. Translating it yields CASTENYGYTF.

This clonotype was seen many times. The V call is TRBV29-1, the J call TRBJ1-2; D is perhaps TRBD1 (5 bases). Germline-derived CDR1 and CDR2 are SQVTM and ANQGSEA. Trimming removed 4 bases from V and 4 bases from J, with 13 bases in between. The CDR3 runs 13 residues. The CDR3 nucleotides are TGCAGCGTTGGACAGCATTTAAGCTATGGCTACACCTTC. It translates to CSVGQHLSYGYTF.

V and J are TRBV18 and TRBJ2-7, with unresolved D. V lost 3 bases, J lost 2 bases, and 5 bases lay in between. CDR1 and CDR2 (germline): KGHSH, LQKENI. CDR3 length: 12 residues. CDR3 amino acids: CASSPNTYEQYF. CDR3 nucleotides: TGTGCCAGCTCACCTAATACCTACGAGCAGTACTTC.

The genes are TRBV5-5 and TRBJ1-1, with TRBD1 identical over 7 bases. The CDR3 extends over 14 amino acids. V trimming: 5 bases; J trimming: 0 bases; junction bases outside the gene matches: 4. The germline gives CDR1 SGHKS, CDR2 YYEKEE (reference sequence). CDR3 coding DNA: TGTGCCAGCAGACCAGACAGGGTGAACACTGAAGCTTTCTTT. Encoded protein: CASRPDRVNTEAFF.